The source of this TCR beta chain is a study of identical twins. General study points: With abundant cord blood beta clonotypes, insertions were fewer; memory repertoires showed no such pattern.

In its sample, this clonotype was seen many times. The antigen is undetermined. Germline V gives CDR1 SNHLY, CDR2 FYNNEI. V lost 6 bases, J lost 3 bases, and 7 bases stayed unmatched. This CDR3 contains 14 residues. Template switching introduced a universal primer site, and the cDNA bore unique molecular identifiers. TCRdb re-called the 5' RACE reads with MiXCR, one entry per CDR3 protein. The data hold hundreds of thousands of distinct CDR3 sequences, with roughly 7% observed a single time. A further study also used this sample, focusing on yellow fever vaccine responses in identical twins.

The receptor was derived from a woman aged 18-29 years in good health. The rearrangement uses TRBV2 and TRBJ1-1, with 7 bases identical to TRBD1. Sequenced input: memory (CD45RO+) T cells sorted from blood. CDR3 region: CASRVGGRDTEAFF. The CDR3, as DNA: TGTGCCAGCAGGGTAGGGGGCAGGGACACTGAAGCTTTCTTT.